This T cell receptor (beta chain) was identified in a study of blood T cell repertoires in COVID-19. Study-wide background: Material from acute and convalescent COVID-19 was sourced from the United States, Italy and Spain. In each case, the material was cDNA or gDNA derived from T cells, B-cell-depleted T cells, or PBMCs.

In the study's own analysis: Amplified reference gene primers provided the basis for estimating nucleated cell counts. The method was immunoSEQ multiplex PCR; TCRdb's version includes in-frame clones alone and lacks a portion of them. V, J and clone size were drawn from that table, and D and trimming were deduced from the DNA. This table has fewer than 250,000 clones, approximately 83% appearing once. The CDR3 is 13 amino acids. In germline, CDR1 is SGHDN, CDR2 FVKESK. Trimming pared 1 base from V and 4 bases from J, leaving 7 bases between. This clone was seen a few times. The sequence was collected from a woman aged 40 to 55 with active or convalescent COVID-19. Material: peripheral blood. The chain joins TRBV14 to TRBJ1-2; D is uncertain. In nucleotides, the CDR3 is TGTGCCAGCAGCCAAGTCGCTAGCTATGGCTACACCTTC. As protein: CASSQVASYGYTF.